Below are 14 T cell receptor beta chains sequenced from a single sample in a study of T cells after yellow fever vaccination. TCRdb analysed the 5' RACE reads with MiXCR anew, one entry per CDR3 protein. The top ten hold about 41% of the sample, which has around 100,000 distinct CDR3 sequences, roughly 5.2% seen once. Sample: CD8+ T cells sorted from PBMCs, taken 10 days after the yellow fever booster vaccination. Every receptor here comes from a man aged 18 to 30 who received the YFV17D yellow fever vaccine.

This clonotype came up a few times. The rearrangement joins TRBV21-1 to TRBJ2-5; the DNA was not compared with TRBD1, the D call given in the table. TRBV21-1 is assigned pseudogene status. This CDR3 contains 18 residues. CDR3 DNA: TGTGCCAGCAGCAAAGCGAGGGGTGAGGGACAGGGAAAAGAGACCCAGTACTTC. The encoded protein is CASSKARGEGQGKETQYF.

This clonotype was recorded at least ten times. The rearrangement uses TRBV6-1 and TRBJ2-7; 9 nucleotides align to TRBD1. This CDR3 comprises 14 residues. V shed 5 bases, J shed 3 bases, and the junction held 5 bases outside the gene matches. CDR1 is MNHNS and CDR2 is SASEGT in the germline V gene. CDR3 region: CASSSGTGSYEQYV. DNA for the CDR3: TGTGCCAGCAGTTCCGGGACAGGGAGCTACGAGCAGTACGTC.

The chain is built from TRBV10-3 and TRBJ2-7, with 7 positions matching TRBD1. The CDR3 is made up of 12 amino acids. Germline V CDR1 and CDR2: ENHRY, SYGVKD. V lost 8 bases and J lost 2; bases outside the gene matches: 3. CDR3 sequence (DNA): TGTGCCATCGGGACAGAGACCTACGAGCAGTACGTC. It encodes CAIGTETYEQYV.

The chain couples TRBV2 to TRBJ2-3; a weak D match, TRBD1 (6 bases). Trimming pared 3 bases from V and 3 bases from J, leaving 22 bases between. Germline CDR1 is SNHLY and CDR2 is FYNNEI. This CDR3 has 18 residues. CDR3 protein: CASSDWAGARGGTDTQYF. Here the CDR3 DNA reads TGTGCCAGCAGTGATTGGGCAGGGGCTCGAGGTGGGACAGATACGCAGTATTTT.

The J gene is TRBJ2-2, the V gene TRBV7-9; 8 bases align to TRBD1. V trimming: 6 bases; J trimming: 7 bases; junction bases outside the gene matches: 10. Germline V CDR1 and CDR2: SEHNR, FQNEAQ (reference sequence). The CDR3 runs to 15 residues. CDR3 loop: CASSRNQGAYGELFF. For the CDR3, the DNA is TGTGCCAGCAGTCGAAACCAGGGGGCGTACGGGGAGCTGTTTTTT.

This chain joins TRBV7-9 and TRBJ1-2; no reliable D call. The CDR3 is made up of 10 amino acids. CDR1 is SEHNR, CDR2 FQNEAQ, per germline (reference sequence). The germline V and J ends were trimmed by 3 bases and 7 bases, with 3 bases remaining between them. CDR3 DNA: TGTGCCAGCAGCTTTGGTGGCTACACCTTC. As protein: CASSFGGYTF.

This clonotype was seen a few times. The chain couples TRBV6-6 to TRBJ2-7; 7 bases agree with TRBD1. CDR3 length: 15 amino acids. CDR1 is MNHNY and CDR2 is SVGAGI in the germline V gene (reference sequence). The ends lost 2 bases at V and 9 bases at J; junction bases unmatched: 13. The CDR3, as DNA: TGTGCCAGCAGTTACGACAGGGTTCTTTTTGATGGGCAGTACTTC. It is translated as CASSYDRVLFDGQYF.

This clonotype was counted between two and nine times. This sequence joins TRBV5-6 and TRBJ2-1; TRBD2 aligns across 8 bases. Germline assignment: CDR1 SGHDT and CDR2 YYEEEE. J gave up 3 bases and V 0 bases, and 5 bases lay outside the gene matches. This CDR3 contains 16 residues. The CDR3 DNA sequence: TGTGCCAGCAGCTTGGCTACTAGCGGTATCTACAATGAGCAGTTCTTC. Protein product: CASSLATSGIYNEQFF.

This clonotype was counted a few times. The chain links TRBV7-9 to TRBJ2-7, with D perhaps matching TRBD1 (6 bases). The germline CDR1 and CDR2 sequences are SEHNR and FQNEAQ (reference sequence). Trimming left V 5 bases short and J 2 bases short, with 13 bases between. The CDR3 has 14 residues. The CDR3 loop is CASSRWDTTYEQYF. The CDR3 DNA reads as TGTGCCAGCAGCCGATGGGACACCACCTACGAGCAGTACTTC. The variable domain in full, completed from reference TRBV7-9 and TRBJ2-7, reads DTGVSQNPRHKITKRGQNVTFRCDPISEHNRLYWYRQTLGQGPEFLTYFQNEAQLEKSRLLSDRFSAERPKGSFSTLEIQRTEQGDSAMYLCASSRWDTTYEQYFGPGTRLTVT.

This clonotype was counted between two and nine times. V gene TRBV6-5 combines with J gene TRBJ1-5, with D perhaps TRBD1 (5 bases). CDR1 is MNHEY, CDR2 SVGAGI, per germline. CDR3 size: 13 residues. V was shortened by 5 bases and J by 5 bases, with 10 bases between the two germline ends. The CDR3 bases are TGTGCCAGCAGTCCGGACACCCATCAGCCCCAGCATTTT. Residues: CASSPDTHQPQHF.

The chain couples TRBV7-9 to TRBJ2-7; D is unclear. Germline loops: CDR1 SEHNR, CDR2 FQNEAQ (reference sequence). This CDR3 contains 13 residues. The germline V and J ends were trimmed by 5 bases and 0 bases, with 8 bases remaining between them. The chain's CDR3 is CASSPSSSYEQYV. The CDR3 nucleotides are TGTGCCAGCAGCCCGTCTTCCTCCTACGAGCAGTACGTC.

The CDR3 loop reads CATQIQGVAIQYF. In nucleotides, the CDR3 is TGTGCCACCCAGATACAGGGGGTGGCCATTCAGTACTTC. The chain joins TRBV2 to TRBJ2-4, with 8 bases that match TRBD1. Trimming took 10 bases from V and 9 from J; bases not matched to a gene: 11. Germline V gives CDR1 SNHLY, CDR2 FYNNEI. The CDR3 covers 13 residues.

This clonotype was observed at least ten times. The gene calls are TRBV6-2 or TRBV6-3 and TRBJ2-1; 7 bases agree with TRBD1. The V segment lost 6 bases and the J segment 12 bases; nucleotides outside the gene matches: 11. This CDR3 has 13 amino acids. The germline CDR1 and CDR2 sequences are MNHEY and SVGEGT. The CDR3 loop is CASSIDRAQRQFF. The CDR3 DNA reads as TGTGCCAGCAGCATAGACAGGGCACAAAGGCAGTTCTTC.

The genes are TRBV9 and TRBJ2-7; possibly TRBD1 or TRBD2 for D (6 bases each). V lost 0 bases and J 5 bases, leaving 15 bases between the germline ends. This CDR3 comprises 15 residues. Per the germline V gene, CDR1 is SGDLS and CDR2 is YYNGEE. In DNA form, the CDR3 reads TGTGCCAGCAGCGTAGGTACGGGGGCGCGTAACGAGCAGTACTTC. It yields the protein CASSVGTGARNEQYF.